This TCR beta chain was recovered during a study of blood T cells in healthy people across ages. At least 6 million PBMCs were isolated per sample. Total RNA extracted from each sample amounted to at least 6 micrograms. A J-beta primer mix and a sample-barcoded 5' primer were used in a second PCR of roughly 6 to 11 cycles. TCRdb ran MiXCR on the 5' RACE reads and lists one entry per CDR3 protein. This sample has around 1.5 million distinct CDR3 sequences, with about 31% found just once. This CDR3 has 14 amino acids. Trimming removed 0 bases at V and 3 bases at J, with 5 bases between. Looked up from germline, CDR1 is MDHEN and CDR2 is SYDVKM. As concerns this clonotype: Its target is not known.

Study-wide points: The lack of PBMC sorting stopped any conclusive naive versus antigen-experienced comparison. Per-million-T-cell TCR beta diversity fell roughly linearly with age.

This chain uses TRBV28 with TRBJ2-2; D ambiguous. Input material: blood. This clonotype was sampled from a woman between 25 and 40 years old in good health. The CDR3 region has the DNA TGTGCCAGCAGTTTATGGCGCGACACCGGGGAGCTGTTTTTT. This sequence encodes CASSLWRDTGELFF.